Below, 18 T cell receptor beta chains from the same sample are listed, as sequenced in a study of CD8 T cells in Susac syndrome. Random hexamers primed reverse transcription of about 0.45 to 1 ug RNA. Each CDR3 protein gets one entry after TCRdb re-called the immunoSEQ multiplex PCR reads with MiXCR. The sample yields approximately 110,000 distinct CDR3 sequences, approximately 93% seen once. Specimen: CD8+ T cells from PBMCs. The receptors were gathered from a human donor with multiple sclerosis.

The V gene is TRBV20-1, the J gene TRBJ2-1; D perhaps matches TRBD2 (7 bases). In germline, CDR1 is DFQATT, CDR2 SNEGSKA (reference sequence). V lost 6 bases, J lost 9 bases, and 24 bases lay in between. The CDR3 has 15 residues. The CDR3 DNA reads TGCAGTGCCCCTGAGGGGGGGACGGGGTACGTTGAGCAGTTCTTC. Translating it yields CSAPEGGTGYVEQFF.

The chain uses TRBV5-1 and TRBJ1-1; no clear D. The CDR3 sequence is 12 residues long. The V gene lost 1 base and the J gene lost 5 bases, with 6 bases spanning the gap. The germline gives CDR1 SGHRS, CDR2 YFSETQ. The CDR3 is CASSLKGTEAFF. The CDR3 DNA reads TGCGCCAGCAGCTTGAAAGGTACTGAAGCTTTCTTT.

The J gene is TRBJ2-5, the V gene TRBV3-1; the match to TRBD2 covers 8 bases. The germline gives CDR1 LGHDT, CDR2 YNNKEL (reference sequence). V was clipped by 4 bases and J by 4 bases; unmatched bases: 17. This CDR3 is 18 amino acids long. The chain's CDR3 is CASSLSLSGVTVGETQYF. CDR3 nucleotides: TGTGCCAGCAGCCTCAGCCTTAGCGGGGTAACCGTCGGAGAGACCCAGTACTTC.

This clonotype has a single count. The rearrangement joins TRBV7-9 to TRBJ1-4, with a tentative D call TRBD1 (5 bases). The germline gives CDR1 SEHNR, CDR2 FQNEAQ (reference sequence). The length of the CDR3 is 14 residues. V dropped 5 bases and J dropped 4 bases, with 11 bases sitting between them. The CDR3 region has the DNA TGTGCCAGCAGCGCGGGACGGAGTAATGAAAAACTGTTTTTT. Translated, it gives CASSAGRSNEKLFF.

This chain uses TRBV7-3 with TRBJ2-5; either TRBD1 or TRBD2 may fit D (6 bases each). V lost 2 bases and J lost 0, with 19 bases in between. This CDR3 is 18 amino acids long. The germline V gene encodes CDR1 SGHTA and CDR2 FQGTGA. CDR3 bases: TGTGCCAGCAGCTTACAGTCCCGGGGGACAACCCACCAAGAGACCCAGTACTTC. The encoded protein is CASSLQSRGTTHQETQYF.

This chain uses TRBV12-3 or TRBV12-4 with TRBJ2-1; TRBD2 is a possible D gene (5 bases). The V end was cut by 7 bases, the J end by 5 bases, with 18 bases between. CDR3 length: 15 amino acids. The CDR3 region has the DNA TGTGCCAGCATGGCGAGAGGGCCTTTACACAATGAGCAGTTCTTC. As protein: CASMARGPLHNEQFF.

The CDR3 DNA reads as TGCAGTGCTCCCCGACGCCCTAGCGGGGGGGTGCGAGAGACCCAGTACTTC. Protein: CSAPRRPSGGVRETQYF. The V gene is TRBV20-1, the J gene TRBJ2-5; 12 bases match TRBD2. The CDR3 runs to 17 residues. CDR1 DFQATT and CDR2 SNEGSKA come from the germline V gene (reference sequence). Unmatched junction bases numbered 14, after V lost 5 bases and J lost 4 bases.

This clonotype has a single count. One end of the junction varies from germline; a read error may be responsible. V gene TRBV4-1 combines with J gene TRBJ1-1; D might be TRBD1 (5 bases). This CDR3 spans 15 amino acids. Germline V CDR1 and CDR2: MGHRA, YSYEKL. DNA of the CDR3: TGCGCCAGCAGCCAAGCCCCGACAGTGAACGCTGAAGCTTTCTTT. It yields the protein CASSQAPTVNAEAFF.

This chain links TRBV3-1 with TRBJ2-3, with 12 bases matching TRBD2. CDR1 and CDR2 from the germline V gene are LGHDT and YNNKEL (reference sequence). This CDR3 is 20 amino acids long. V trimming: 1 base; J trimming: 1 base; junction bases outside the gene matches: 12. CDR3 nucleotides: TGTGCCAGCAGCCAAGTAATTAGTCTAGCGGGGGGGCAAGGCACAGATACGCAGTATTTT. It yields the protein CASSQVISLAGGQGTDTQYF.

The chain links TRBV5-1 to TRBJ2-5; D is unclear. CDR3 length: 14 amino acids. Trimming removed 4 bases from V and 1 base from J, with 11 bases in between. Germline loops: CDR1 SGHRS, CDR2 YFSETQ. CDR3 amino acids: CASSPTDPQETQYF. Written as DNA, the CDR3 is TGCGCCAGCAGCCCAACCGACCCCCAAGAGACCCAGTACTTC. The full variable domain, in which reference TRBV5-1 and TRBJ2-5 provide the parts outside the CDR3, is KAGVTQTPRYLIKTRGQQVTLSCSPISGHRSVSWYQQTPGQGLQFLFEYFSETQRNKGNFPGRFSGRQFSNSRSEMNVSTLELGDSALYLCASSPTDPQETQYFGPGTRLLVL.

This clonotype appeared a single time. The V call is TRBV13, the J call TRBJ2-5; TRBD2 aligns across 9 bases. CDR3 length: 17 residues. Germline CDR1 and CDR2: PRHDT and FYEKMQ (reference sequence). V trimming: 1 base; J trimming: 0 bases; junction bases outside the gene matches: 6. The CDR3 nucleotides read TGTGCCAGCAGCTTAGATCCTACTAGCGGGTACCAAGAGACCCAGTACTTC. It translates to CASSLDPTSGYQETQYF.

The V and J genes are TRBV27 and TRBJ1-6, with TRBD1 as a possible D gene (6 bases). Germline V gene data show CDR1 as MNHEY and CDR2 as SMNVEV (reference sequence). The CDR3 length is 18 residues. Deletions cut 1 base from V and 0 bases from J, with 13 bases between. This CDR3 reads CASSLWRTASSYNSPLHF. DNA of the CDR3: TGTGCCAGCAGTTTATGGAGGACAGCTAGCTCCTATAATTCACCCCTCCACTTT.

This chain joins TRBV6-6 and TRBJ2-7; D not resolved. Deletions cut 6 bases from V and 2 bases from J, with 11 bases between. CDR3 length equals 13 residues. The germline V gene encodes CDR1 MNHNY and CDR2 SVGAGI (reference sequence). CDR3 amino acids: CASSPGPPYEQYF. DNA of the CDR3: TGTGCCAGCAGCCCCGGGCCTCCCTACGAGCAGTACTTC.

The chain recombines TRBV7-8 with TRBJ2-4; D not resolved. Germline loops: CDR1 SGHVS, CDR2 FQNEAQ. The V end was cut by 4 bases, the J end by 1 base, with 14 bases between. The CDR3 sequence is 16 residues long. This chain's CDR3 is CASSSEKGWAKNIQYF. CDR3 sequence (DNA): TGTGCCAGCAGCTCGGAGAAAGGGTGGGCCAAAAACATTCAGTACTTC.

Points on this clonotype: One end of the junction varies from germline; a read error may be responsible. The chain is built from TRBV7-7 and TRBJ2-3; 14 bases are a match to TRBD2. The germline V gene has CDR1 SSHAT and CDR2 FNYEAQ (reference sequence). The CDR3 is 20 residues long. The DNA of the CDR3 is TGTGCTAGCAGCTTAGCGCCGGGACTAGCGGGAGATGTTGGGACAGATACGCAGTATTTT. This encodes CASSLAPGLAGDVGTDTQYF. The complete variable domain, with remaining parts taken from reference TRBV7-7 and TRBJ2-3, reads GAGVSQSPRYKVTKRGQDVTLRCDPISSHATLYWYQQALGQGPEFLTYFNYEAQPDKSGLPSDRFSAERPEGSISTLTIQRTEQRDSAMYRCASSLAPGLAGDVGTDTQYFGPGTRLTVL.

The chain carries TRBV19 and TRBJ1-1; no firm D call. The V end was cut by 0 bases, the J end by 6 bases, with 8 bases between. The CDR3 contains 13 residues. Germline-derived CDR1 and CDR2 are LNHDA and SQIVND (reference sequence). The CDR3 here is CASSIEAQSEAFF. CDR3 sequence (DNA): TGTGCCAGTAGTATAGAAGCACAGTCTGAAGCTTTCTTT.

The chain carries TRBV27 and TRBJ2-1, with D possibly TRBD2 on 6 matching bases. V lost 6 bases and J lost 4, with 16 bases in between. The CDR3 is made up of 15 amino acids. Germline lookup yields CDR1 MNHEY and CDR2 SMNVEV (reference sequence). For the CDR3, the DNA is TGTGCCAGCAGACCGGGGCGGGGACCATACAATGAGCAGTTCTTC. Protein product: CASRPGRGPYNEQFF.

The rearrangement uses TRBV6-5 and TRBJ2-5; TRBD1 matches at 7 bases. J lost 4 bases, V lost 2 bases, and 10 bases had no gene match. The CDR3 extends over 16 amino acids. Germline V gene sequence: CDR1 MNHEY, CDR2 SVGAGI. The CDR3 DNA sequence: TGTGCCAGCAGTTACCCGGGATACAGGGGTACAGAGACCCAGTACTTC. It is translated as CASSYPGYRGTETQYF.